The clone carrying this T cell receptor (beta chain) has a handful of counts. Its antigen is unidentified. This specimen belongs to a study of T-cell memory formation after mild COVID-19. Study-level points and caveats: Clones which contracted sat mainly in CM and EM if CD4+, and in EMRA if CD8+. Clonal second-wave expansions that peaked on day 37 had unconfirmed SARS-CoV-2 specificity.

The TCR alpha and TCR beta cDNA libraries, bearing sample barcodes and UMIs, were generated by 5'RACE using constant-segment primers. TCRdb called the 5' RACE reads again in MiXCR, with one record for every CDR3 protein. Altogether around 300,000 distinct CDR3 sequences are present, 10% to 15% being singletons, with the ten largest covering 20% to 25%. Specimen: PBMCs or a T cell subset sorted from them (not recorded which). The sequence was collected from a man aged 18 to 30 who had mild COVID-19 (a few samples of this study predate the infection). Cell type and time point are not known.

The CDR3 loop is CSASPGQGAADTQYF. CDR3 DNA: TGCAGTGCTAGCCCCGGACAGGGGGCTGCAGATACGCAGTATTTT. This rearrangement joins TRBV20-1 to TRBJ2-3, with 11 bases that match TRBD1. The CDR3 runs to 15 residues. V dropped 3 bases and J dropped 4; count of bases not matched to a gene: 6. The germline CDR1 and CDR2 sequences are DFQATT and SNEGSKA (reference sequence).